The T cell receptor beta chain described here comes from a study of cytomegalovirus exposure and HLA in healthy donors (dated by TCRdb to the late 2010s). Describing the broader study: The roughly 670 repertoires of the first cohort and the 95 to 150 validation repertoires were produced on the same platform, according to a later analysis. To predict cytomegalovirus infection status, the study combined high-throughput TCR immunosequencing, statistical association of individual TCRs with disease status, and machine learning. The aim of the study was to test whether cataloging public T cell receptors could identify signatures of past pathogen exposure. Along with the approximately 650-subject first cohort, a separate validation cohort of over 90 different subjects was used. What the research found in general, with its limitations: Across donors, most TCR sequences were observed very rarely, whereas some public TCRs were present in many individuals. Three of the identified cytomegalovirus-associated TCR beta chains were confirmed in vitro to be specific for cytomegalovirus antigens. In the study, about 150 TCR beta chains were listed as associated with cytomegalovirus. It was suggested by the authors that the approach could potentially be generalized to other disease states and immunological phenotypes. The classifier was reported to diagnose cytomegalovirus status with high specificity and sensitivity in both the original and validation cohorts. In a later analysis, TCRs clustered in the first cohort were found to also tend to co-occur in the roughly 130 validation repertoires, with over 90% of cluster scores above 0. The validation cohort had no HLA typing available for a later analysis, so co-occurrence within that cohort was assessed over all 120 repertoires.

Worth noting for this clone: The antigen it binds to is not known. Base qualities are not at hand, and no much larger clone is one base apart.

Libraries were made using the immunoSEQ multiplex PCR assay. Under the source paper's analysis protocol: To diagnose cytomegalovirus status from the catalog of TCR beta chain sequences, a statistical classification framework was built. Entries here come from immuneACCESS through TCRdb and include only in-frame sequences with V and J called. Some clones fail to appear in such tables; in the studies checked, an unresolved V gene covers under half of the shortfall, and the cause of the remainder is unknown. V and J calls and clone size are copied from that table; D and trimming were computed from the DNA. The sample data list approximately 260,000 clones, and 80% to 90% of these were observed just once. The ten largest clones add up to around 1% of the sample. Donors formed part of the validation cohort, which comprised 120 or so subjects and was distinct from the first cohort of 666 subjects. The sample taken for sequencing was PBMCs. This clonotype was obtained from a woman aged 18-29 years in good health and CMV-seronegative.

In nucleotide form, the sequence is TGTGCCTGGAGTGTACCGCGACAGAGGAGCTACGAGCAGTACTTC. Its protein reads: CAWSVPRQRSYEQYF. The receptor chain draws on TRBV30 and TRBJ2-7; the D segment could be TRBD1, given 5 matching bases. V lost 0 bases and J lost 3 bases; the stretch between them is 15 bases long. The CDR3 numbers 15 residues from cysteine through phenylalanine. Only CDR3 DNA remains: 45 bases, in frame from the first base. Sequences GTSNPN (CDR1) and SVGIG (CDR2) are obtained from the germline V gene (reference sequence).